This T cell receptor (beta chain) derives from a study of vaccination and CD4 T cells after COVID-19. Worth noting for this clonotype: Its antigen remains unidentified.

V lost 10 bases and J lost 5, with 12 bases in between. The CDR3 contains 12 residues. The germline V gene has CDR1 MDHEN and CDR2 SYDVKM. The sample's treatment: roughly ten-day PBMC culture with coronavirus spike peptide pools or control peptides (ViraFEST assay). T cells were expanded with peptide pools, and expanded clonotypes were identified by TCR sequencing. Two million PBMCs per well were cultured with 7.5 to 10 IU/ml IL-2 and roughly 10 ug/ml peptide pools. Notes on the study in general: Convalescent patients' clones that were vaccine-specific were spike mono-reactive in 304 of 307 cases. There was no significant change from around 19 to 38 median reactive clonotypes.

With the Oncomine TCR Beta short-read assay, DNA from cultured CD4+ T cells was sequenced. TCRdb recomputed calls from the PCR reads with MiXCR, one row per CDR3 protein. The repertoire holds 13,000 or so distinct CDR3 sequences, with less than 80% as singletons. The gene calls are TRBV28 and TRBJ2-1, with D hard to call. The origin of this receptor is a human donor who had recovered from COVID-19. The sample comprised CD4+ T cells from blood, cultured in vitro. The CDR3 sequence: CATRGLNNEQFF. CDR3 DNA sequence: TGTGCCACCCGTGGGCTGAACAATGAGCAGTTCTTC.